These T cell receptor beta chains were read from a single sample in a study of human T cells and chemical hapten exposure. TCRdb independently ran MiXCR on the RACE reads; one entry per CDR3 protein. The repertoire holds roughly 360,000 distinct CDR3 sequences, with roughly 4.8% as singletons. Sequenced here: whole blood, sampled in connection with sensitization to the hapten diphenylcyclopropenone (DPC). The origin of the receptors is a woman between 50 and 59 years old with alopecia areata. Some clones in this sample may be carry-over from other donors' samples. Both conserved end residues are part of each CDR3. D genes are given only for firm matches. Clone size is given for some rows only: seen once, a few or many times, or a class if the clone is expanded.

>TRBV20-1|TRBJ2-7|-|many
TGCAGTGCTAGTTCGGCGGGGGCTCCCTACGAGCAGTACTTC
CSASSAGAPYEQYF
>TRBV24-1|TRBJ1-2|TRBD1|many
TGTGCCACCAGTGATCGACAGGGTAACTATGGCTACACCTTC
CATSDRQGNYGYTF
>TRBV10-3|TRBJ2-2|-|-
TGTGCCATCACAGAGGACAGACTCCCCGGGGTTACCGGGGAGCTGTTTTTT
CAITEDRLPGVTGELFF
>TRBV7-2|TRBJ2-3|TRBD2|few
TGTGCCAGCAGCACGTTAGCGGGAGGGCGCACAGATACGCAGTATTTT
CASSTLAGGRTDTQYF
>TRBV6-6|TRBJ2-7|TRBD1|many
TGTGCCAGCAGTTACACCCCTCAGGGGGACGAGCAGTACTTC
CASSYTPQGDEQYF
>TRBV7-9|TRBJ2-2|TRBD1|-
TGTGCCAGCAGCCAAGCCGGGACAGAAAACACCGGGGAGCTGTTTTTT
CASSQAGTENTGELFF
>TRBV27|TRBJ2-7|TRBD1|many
TGTGCCAGCTGGACAGGGAAGTACGAGCAGTACTTC
CASWTGKYEQYF
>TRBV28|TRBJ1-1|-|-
TGTGCCAGCAGTTCCAGGGACTCTGAAGCTTTCTTT
CASSSRDSEAFF
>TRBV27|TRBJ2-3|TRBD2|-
TGTGCCAGCAGTTTCCTCGGGACTAGCGGGTGGATAGATACGCAGTATTTT
CASSFLGTSGWIDTQYF
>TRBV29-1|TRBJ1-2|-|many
TGCAGCGTTGCCCTAGGGGGGATTGGTGGCTACACCTTC
CSVALGGIGGYTF
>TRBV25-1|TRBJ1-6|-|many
TGTGCCAGCAGAGTACAGGGAATTAATTCACCCCTCCACTTT
CASRVQGINSPLHF
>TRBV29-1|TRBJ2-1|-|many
TGCAGCGTCCCTCCGCAGGGGTCATTGGATGGGAATGAGCAGTTCTTC
CSVPPQGSLDGNEQFF
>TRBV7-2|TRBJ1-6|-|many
TGTGCCAGCAGCCTGGCGGCAGGGATTAATTCACCCCTCCACTTT
CASSLAAGINSPLHF
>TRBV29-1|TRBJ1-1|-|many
TGCAGCGTCCGGGGGGGGCTTAACACTGAAGCTTTCTTT
CSVRGGLNTEAFF
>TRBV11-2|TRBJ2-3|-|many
TGTGCCAGCAGCATAGCAGGCGGGACATTGACAGATACGCAGTATTTT
CASSIAGGTLTDTQYF